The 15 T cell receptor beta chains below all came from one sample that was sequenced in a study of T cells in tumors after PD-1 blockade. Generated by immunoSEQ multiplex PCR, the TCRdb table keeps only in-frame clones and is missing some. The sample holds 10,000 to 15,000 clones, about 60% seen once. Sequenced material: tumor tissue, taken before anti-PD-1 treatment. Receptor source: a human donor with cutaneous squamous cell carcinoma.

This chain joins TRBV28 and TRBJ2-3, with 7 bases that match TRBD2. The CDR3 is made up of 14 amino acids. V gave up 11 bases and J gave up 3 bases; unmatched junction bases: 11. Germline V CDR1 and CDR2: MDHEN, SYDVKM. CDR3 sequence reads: CAVWGGPVTDTQYF. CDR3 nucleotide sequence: TGTGCCGTCTGGGGAGGGCCGGTGACAGATACGCAGTATTTT.

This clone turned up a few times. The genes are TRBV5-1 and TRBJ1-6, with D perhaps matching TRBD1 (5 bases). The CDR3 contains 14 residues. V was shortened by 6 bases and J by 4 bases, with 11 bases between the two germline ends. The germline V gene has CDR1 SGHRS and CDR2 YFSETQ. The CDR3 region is CASNNGQYNSPLHF. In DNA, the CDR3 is TGCGCCAGCAATAACGGACAATATAATTCACCCCTCCACTTT. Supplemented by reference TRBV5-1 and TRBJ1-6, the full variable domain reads KAGVTQTPRYLIKTRGQQVTLSCSPISGHRSVSWYQQTPGQGLQFLFEYFSETQRNKGNFPGRFSGRQFSNSRSEMNVSTLELGDSALYLCASNNGQYNSPLHFGNGTRLTVT.

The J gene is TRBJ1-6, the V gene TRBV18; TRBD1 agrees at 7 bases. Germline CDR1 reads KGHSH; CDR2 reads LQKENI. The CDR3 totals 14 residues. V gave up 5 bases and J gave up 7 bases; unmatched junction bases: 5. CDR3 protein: CASSGDSQNSPLHF. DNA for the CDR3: TGTGCCAGCTCAGGGGACAGCCAGAATTCACCCCTCCACTTT.

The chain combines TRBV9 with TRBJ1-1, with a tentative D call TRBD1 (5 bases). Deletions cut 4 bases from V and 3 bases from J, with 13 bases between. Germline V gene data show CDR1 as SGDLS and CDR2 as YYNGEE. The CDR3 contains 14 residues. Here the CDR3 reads CASSSRDRDTEAFF. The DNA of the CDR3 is TGTGCCAGCAGCTCTCGCGACAGAGACACTGAAGCTTTCTTT.

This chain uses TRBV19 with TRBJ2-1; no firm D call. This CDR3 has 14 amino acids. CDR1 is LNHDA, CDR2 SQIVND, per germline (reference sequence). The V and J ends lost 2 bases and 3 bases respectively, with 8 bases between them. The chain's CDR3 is CASSIRQDYNEQFF. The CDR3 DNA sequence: TGTGCCAGTAGTATAAGGCAGGACTACAATGAGCAGTTCTTC.

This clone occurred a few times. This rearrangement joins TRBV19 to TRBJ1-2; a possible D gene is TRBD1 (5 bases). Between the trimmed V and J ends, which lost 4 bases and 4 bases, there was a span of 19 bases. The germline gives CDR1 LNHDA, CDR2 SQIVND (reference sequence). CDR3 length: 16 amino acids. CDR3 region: CASSTTHNGGGYGYTF. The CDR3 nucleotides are TGTGCCAGTAGTACAACGCACAACGGGGGAGGCTATGGCTACACCTTC.

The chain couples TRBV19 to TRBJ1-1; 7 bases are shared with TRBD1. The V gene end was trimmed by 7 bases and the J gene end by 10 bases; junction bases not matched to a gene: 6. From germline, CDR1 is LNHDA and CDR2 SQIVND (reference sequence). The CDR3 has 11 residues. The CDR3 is CASKGTVSAFF. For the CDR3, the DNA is TGTGCCAGTAAGGGGACAGTCTCAGCTTTCTTT.

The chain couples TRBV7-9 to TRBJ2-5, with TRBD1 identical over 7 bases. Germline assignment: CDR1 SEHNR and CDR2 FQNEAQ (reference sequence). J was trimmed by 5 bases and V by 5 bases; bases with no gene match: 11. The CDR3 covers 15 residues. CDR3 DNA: TGTGCCAGCAGCCCCGGGACAGTTGGAATGGAGACCCAGTACTTC. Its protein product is CASSPGTVGMETQYF.

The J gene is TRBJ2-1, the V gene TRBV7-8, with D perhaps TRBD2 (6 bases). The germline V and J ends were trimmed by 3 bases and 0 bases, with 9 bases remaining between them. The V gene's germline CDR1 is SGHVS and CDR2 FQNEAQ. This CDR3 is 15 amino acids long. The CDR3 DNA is TGTGCCAGCAGCTTTCGGGGGAGCTCCTACAATGAGCAGTTCTTC. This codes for CASSFRGSSYNEQFF.

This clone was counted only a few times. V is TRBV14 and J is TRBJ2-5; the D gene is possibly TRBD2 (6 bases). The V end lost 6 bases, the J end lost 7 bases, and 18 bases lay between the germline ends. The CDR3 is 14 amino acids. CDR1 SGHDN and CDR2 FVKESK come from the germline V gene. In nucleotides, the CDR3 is TGTGCCAGCAGGATGTCTACTAGCCCTGGGACCCAGTACTTC. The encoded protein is CASRMSTSPGTQYF.

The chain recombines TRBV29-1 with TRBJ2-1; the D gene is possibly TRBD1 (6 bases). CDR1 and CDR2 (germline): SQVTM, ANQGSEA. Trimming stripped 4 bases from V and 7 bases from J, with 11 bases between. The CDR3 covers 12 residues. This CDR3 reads CSVGQVRNEQFF. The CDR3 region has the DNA TGCAGCGTTGGACAGGTGAGAAATGAGCAGTTCTTC.

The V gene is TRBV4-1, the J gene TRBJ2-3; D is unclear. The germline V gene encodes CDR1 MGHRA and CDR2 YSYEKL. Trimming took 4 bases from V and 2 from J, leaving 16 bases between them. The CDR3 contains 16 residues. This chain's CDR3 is CASSPLTLGYTDTQYF. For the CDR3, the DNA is TGCGCCAGCAGCCCTCTGACGTTGGGTTACACAGATACGCAGTATTTT.

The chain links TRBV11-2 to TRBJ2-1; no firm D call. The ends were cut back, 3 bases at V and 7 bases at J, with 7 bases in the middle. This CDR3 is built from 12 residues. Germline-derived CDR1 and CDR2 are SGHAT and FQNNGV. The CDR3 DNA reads TGTGCCAGCAGCTTCCAGTTTAATGAGCAGTTCTTC. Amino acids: CASSFQFNEQFF.

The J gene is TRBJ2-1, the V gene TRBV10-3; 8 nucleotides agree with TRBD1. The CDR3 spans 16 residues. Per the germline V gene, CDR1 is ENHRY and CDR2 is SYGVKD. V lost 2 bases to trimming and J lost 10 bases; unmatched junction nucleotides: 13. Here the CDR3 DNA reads TGTGCCATCAGTGAGGACTCGCCTGGACAGGGCGGGGAGCAGTTCTTC. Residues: CAISEDSPGQGGEQFF.

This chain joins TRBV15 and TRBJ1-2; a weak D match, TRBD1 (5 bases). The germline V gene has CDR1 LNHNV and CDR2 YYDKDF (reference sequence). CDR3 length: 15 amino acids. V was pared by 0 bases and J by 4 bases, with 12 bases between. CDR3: CATSRDRGSAYGYTF. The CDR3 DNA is TGTGCCACCAGCAGAGATCGGGGGTCCGCCTATGGCTACACCTTC.